This TCR beta chain originates from a study of blood T cell repertoires in COVID-19. Only in-frame clones appear in the TCRdb table, and some are missing; sequencing was by immunoSEQ multiplex PCR. The sample carries around 120,000 clones, roughly 80% recorded once. Germline V gene lookup returns CDR1 SEHNR and CDR2 FQNEAQ (reference sequence). V gave up 6 bases and J gave up 3 bases; unmatched junction bases: 7. CDR3 length equals 14 residues. The chain joins TRBV7-9 to TRBJ1-2, with 7 positions matching TRBD1. Source material: peripheral blood. The origin of this receptor is a human donor in a cohort sampled during active COVID-19. CDR3 sequence (DNA): TGTGCCAGCAGTCAGACGACAGGGCACTATGGCTACACCTTC. Protein sequence: CASSQTTGHYGYTF.